These 8 T cell receptor beta chains came from one sample sequenced in a study of CD8+ T cells in alopecia areata. Extraction of RNA preceded its reverse transcription into cDNA, which served as the sequencing template. Only in-frame clones appear in the TCRdb table, and some are missing; sequencing was by immunoSEQ multiplex PCR. The profile covers around 200,000 clones, with around half appearing a single time and approximately 10% taken by the ten largest. This sample's treatment: oral pan-JAK inhibitor, 5-10 mg twice daily. The specimen comprised CD8+ T cells sorted from blood, sampled at week 24, from a patient treated with tofacitinib. These TCRs come from a human donor with alopecia areata.

This clone was counted a few times. This sequence joins TRBV29-1 and TRBJ2-7, with TRBD1 matching 7 bases. The length of the CDR3 is 14 residues. Germline trimming cut 7 bases from V and 2 bases from J; bases unmatched to any gene: 11. The germline gives CDR1 SQVTM, CDR2 ANQGSEA. Written as DNA, the CDR3 is TGCAGCGCCCAAGGGGGACAGACCCCCTACGAGCAGTACTTC. Translated: CSAQGGQTPYEQYF.

J is TRBJ2-1 and V is TRBV4-3; no reliable D call. The length of the CDR3 is 13 residues. Germline CDR1 is LGHNA and CDR2 is YSLEER. The germline V and J ends were trimmed by 1 base and 8 bases, with 9 bases remaining between them. CDR3 loop: CASSQAGGDEQFF. The CDR3 bases are TGCGCCAGCAGCCAAGCGGGTGGAGATGAGCAGTTCTTC.

This clone has more than one count but fewer than ten. The V and J genes are TRBV6-5 and TRBJ2-2, with D possibly being TRBD1 (5 bases). Between the trimmed V and J ends, which lost 5 bases and 0 bases, there was a span of 10 bases. The CDR3 spans 15 residues. CDR1 MNHEY and CDR2 SVGAGI come from the germline V gene. CDR3 nucleotide sequence: TGTGCCAGCAGTCTGGACACTTCGAACACCGGGGAGCTGTTTTTT. Protein product: CASSLDTSNTGELFF.

The V call is TRBV19, the J call TRBJ1-1; TRBD1 aligns across 9 bases. The V segment lost 7 bases and the J segment 4 bases; nucleotides outside the gene matches: 4. Germline CDR1 is LNHDA and CDR2 is SQIVND (reference sequence). There are 13 residues in the CDR3. The CDR3 DNA reads TGTGCCAGTATTAAGGACAGGGGCACTGAAGCTTTCTTT. This encodes CASIKDRGTEAFF.

The chain combines TRBV5-4 with TRBJ2-5, with TRBD1 identical over 10 bases. This CDR3 has 14 residues. V was pared by 5 bases and J by 2 bases, with 3 bases of the junction left unmatched. Germline lookup yields CDR1 SGHNT and CDR2 YYREEE (reference sequence). The CDR3 DNA sequence: TGTGCCAGCAGACCGGACAGGGGGCAAGAGACCCAGTACTTC. This encodes CASRPDRGQETQYF.

The chain carries TRBV10-3 and TRBJ2-3, with 8 positions matching TRBD2. The CDR3 loop spans 15 amino acids. The germline gives CDR1 ENHRY, CDR2 SYGVKD. V was clipped by 2 bases and J by 4 bases; unmatched bases: 5. Written as DNA, the CDR3 is TGTGCCATCAGTGAGGACGGGGGGGCGGCAGATACGCAGTATTTT. This translates into CAISEDGGAADTQYF.

V is TRBV10-1 and J is TRBJ2-2, with D unclear. V was trimmed by 3 bases and J by 3 bases, leaving 8 bases between them. The CDR3 consists of 14 residues. Per germline, CDR1 WNHNN and CDR2 SYGVQD (reference sequence). This CDR3 reads CASSDQVDTGELFF. The DNA of the CDR3 is TGCGCCAGCAGTGATCAGGTGGACACCGGGGAGCTGTTTTTT.

The chain is built from TRBV10-1 and TRBJ2-4; no definite D call. Trimming removed 2 bases at V and 0 bases at J, with 8 bases between. CDR1 is WNHNN, CDR2 SYGVQD, per germline (reference sequence). The CDR3 loop spans 15 amino acids. The CDR3 here is CASSEASIAKNIQYF. In DNA, the CDR3 is TGCGCCAGCAGTGAGGCGAGTATAGCCAAAAACATTCAGTACTTC.